The 32 T cell receptor beta chains below all came from one sample that was sequenced in a study of shared clonotypes between healthy human individuals. This table comes from immunoSEQ multiplex PCR, and its TCRdb copy is limited to in-frame clones, with some not included. The top ten clones hold approximately 1% of a sample with 1.5 million to 2.5 million clones, roughly 94% of them seen once. Terminally differentiated effector memory CD45RA+ cells were excluded from the naive CD8 cells, which were CD45RO-negative and positively selected for CCR7. Sequenced: naive CD8+ T cells sorted from blood. Source of these receptors: a man in his late teens or twenties in good health.

The chain has TRBV28 and TRBJ2-7, with TRBD2 identical over 8 bases. The CDR3 runs to 17 residues. Germline CDR1 MDHEN, CDR2 SYDVKM. J gave up 3 bases and V 8 bases, and 18 bases lay outside the gene matches. As DNA, the CDR3 is TGTGCCAGCGCCCCCCCTCGCGGGCGGGAGGAAGGCTACGAGCAGTACTTC. It is translated as CASAPPRGREEGYEQYF.

The chain links TRBV30 to TRBJ2-1; D gene ambiguous. CDR3 size: 14 residues. CDR1 GTSNPN and CDR2 SVGIG come from the germline V gene (reference sequence). The V gene lost 5 bases and the J gene lost 0 bases, with 11 bases spanning the gap. CDR3 nucleotides: TGTGCCTGGCAGGCAGGAAGCTCCTACAATGAGCAGTTCTTC. Protein product: CAWQAGSSYNEQFF. Full variable domain (missing parts from reference TRBV30 and TRBJ2-1): SQTIHQWPATLVQPVGSPLSLECTVEGTSNPNLYWYRQAAGRGLQLLFYSVGIGQISSEVPQNLSASRPQDRQFILSSKKLLLSDSGFYLCAWQAGSSYNEQFFGPGTRLTVL.

The gene calls are TRBV9 and TRBJ2-7; 12 nucleotides agree with TRBD2. V lost 5 bases, J lost 6 bases, and 12 bases stayed unmatched. Germline-derived CDR1 and CDR2 are SGDLS and YYNGEE. The CDR3 extends over 16 amino acids. The CDR3 loop is CASSASGTSGYFEQYF. CDR3 sequence (DNA): TGTGCCAGCAGTGCCTCCGGGACTAGCGGGTATTTCGAGCAGTACTTC.

With regard to this clone: At the DNA level, this CDR3 is encoded by other sequences in the same sample as well. This rearrangement joins TRBV7-9 to TRBJ1-2, with TRBD1 identical over 10 bases. CDR1 SEHNR and CDR2 FQNEAQ come from the germline V gene (reference sequence). CDR3 size: 13 residues. Losses at the gene ends were 5 bases for V and 8 bases for J; bases not matched to a gene: 5. The CDR3 reads CASSLGQGDGYTF. CDR3 in DNA: TGTGCCAGCAGCCTCGGACAGGGGGACGGCTACACCTTC.

V is TRBV6-6 and J is TRBJ2-1, with 7 nucleotides matching TRBD2. In germline, CDR1 is MNHNY, CDR2 SVGAGI (reference sequence). The length of the CDR3 is 14 residues. V was pared by 5 bases and J by 6 bases, with 7 bases of the junction left unmatched. CDR3 sequence: CASSPVREINEQFF. In DNA form, the CDR3 reads TGTGCCAGCAGTCCGGTGCGGGAGATCAATGAGCAGTTCTTC.

Points on this clone: Different DNA sequences within this sample yield the same CDR3. The chain recombines TRBV14 with TRBJ1-1; D call uncertain. Germline V gives CDR1 SGHDN, CDR2 FVKESK. Trimming pared 1 base from V and 1 base from J, leaving 4 bases between. The CDR3 extends over 13 amino acids. CDR3 DNA: TGTGCCAGCAGCCAAGGCCGGAACACTGAAGCTTTCTTT. Amino acid sequence: CASSQGRNTEAFF.

The chain is built from TRBV5-6 and TRBJ2-2; D is unresolved. Germline loops: CDR1 SGHDT, CDR2 YYEEEE. The CDR3 length is 14 residues. Trimming stripped 2 bases from V and 1 base from J, with 6 bases between. The CDR3 here is CASSFVGNTGELFF. The CDR3 DNA reads TGTGCCAGCAGCTTCGTGGGGAACACCGGGGAGCTGTTTTTT.

The chain combines TRBV7-8 with TRBJ2-3; TRBD1 aligns across 7 bases. Germline CDR1 is SGHVS and CDR2 is FQNEAQ. This CDR3 has 15 amino acids. J gave up 0 bases and V 0 bases, and 0 bases lay outside the gene matches. The CDR3 reads CASSLATGSTDTQYF. The CDR3 DNA is TGTGCCAGCAGCTTAGCGACAGGGAGCACAGATACGCAGTATTTT.

In DNA form, the CDR3 reads TGTGCTACAGGATTCGGCACCGGGGAGCTGTTTTTT. Translation: CATGFGTGELFF. The rearrangement uses TRBV7-8 and TRBJ2-2, with a possible D match to TRBD1 (5 bases). This CDR3 has 12 residues. Germline CDR1 SGHVS, CDR2 FQNEAQ.

The chain couples TRBV5-6 to TRBJ1-1, with D unresolved. CDR3 length: 13 amino acids. The germline gives CDR1 SGHDT, CDR2 YYEEEE. V gave up 3 bases and J gave up 1 base, with 7 bases separating them. The CDR3 DNA reads as TGTGCCAGCAGCTATACACCGAACACTGAAGCTTTCTTT. Residues: CASSYTPNTEAFF.

The CDR3, as DNA: TGTGCCAGCAGTGACGTTTGGGGGGATGACGAGCAGTACTTC. Translation gives CASSDVWGDDEQYF. The rearrangement links TRBV6-4 to TRBJ2-7; TRBD2 is a possible D gene (6 bases). Trimming removed 2 bases from V and 5 bases from J, with 13 bases in between. The CDR3 is 14 amino acids. The germline CDR1 and CDR2 sequences are MRHNA and SNTAGT.

The chain links TRBV25-1 to TRBJ1-4, with unresolved D. The ends were cut back, 5 bases at V and 8 bases at J, with 6 bases in the middle. Per germline, CDR1 MGHDK and CDR2 SYGVNS. This CDR3 has 11 amino acids. The CDR3 protein is CASSNLEKLFF. The DNA for the CDR3 is TGTGCCAGCAGTAACCTAGAAAAACTGTTTTTT.

The V call is TRBV6-5, the J call TRBJ2-5; 9 bases fit TRBD1. Trimming took 4 bases from V and 4 from J; bases not matched to a gene: 4. Per the germline V gene, CDR1 is MNHEY and CDR2 is SVGAGI. CDR3 length equals 14 residues. CDR3 nucleotide sequence: TGTGCCAGCAGTTTGGGACAGGGTATAGAGACCCAGTACTTC. Translated, it gives CASSLGQGIETQYF.

The chain uses TRBV6-5 and TRBJ1-1, with a possible D match to TRBD1 (5 bases). The germline V and J ends were trimmed by 0 bases and 4 bases, with 12 bases remaining between them. The CDR3 runs 15 residues. Germline CDR1 and CDR2: MNHEY and SVGAGI. This CDR3 reads CASSYSRGKSTEAFF. The DNA of the CDR3 is TGTGCCAGCAGTTACTCGCGGGGGAAGAGCACTGAAGCTTTCTTT.

With regard to this clone: The same CDR3 arises from other DNA sequences in this sample as well. This rearrangement joins TRBV5-8 to TRBJ2-1, with D unclear. CDR3 size: 11 residues. Trimming shortened V by 0 bases and J by 10 bases, and 5 bases separated the two germline ends. Per germline, CDR1 SGHTS and CDR2 YDEGEE. Here the CDR3 reads CASSLGREQFF. CDR3 bases: TGTGCCAGCAGCTTGGGACGCGAGCAGTTCTTC.

The gene calls are TRBV4-3 and TRBJ2-1, with unresolved D. This CDR3 is 14 amino acids long. Looked up from germline, CDR1 is LGHNA and CDR2 is YSLEER. Trimming removed 0 bases at V and 0 bases at J, with 3 bases between. The CDR3 DNA reads TGCGCCAGCAGCCAAGAGGTCTCCTACAATGAGCAGTTCTTC. Residues: CASSQEVSYNEQFF.

The gene calls are TRBV7-3 and TRBJ2-5; D perhaps matches TRBD1 (5 bases). Germline-derived CDR1 and CDR2 are SGHTA and FQGTGA. V was trimmed by 5 bases and J by 5 bases, leaving 12 bases between them. The CDR3 length is 13 residues. CDR3 loop: CASSIDSGETQYF. The CDR3 region has the DNA TGTGCCAGCAGCATCGACAGTGGCGAGACCCAGTACTTC.

Only a few counts were recorded for this clone. The chain joins TRBV30 to TRBJ1-3, with D perhaps TRBD1 (6 bases). V lost 2 bases to trimming and J lost 2 bases, with 10 bases between them. Germline V gives CDR1 GTSNPN, CDR2 SVGIG (reference sequence). The CDR3 consists of 14 residues. This CDR3 is CAWSRTETGNTIYF. In DNA form, the CDR3 reads TGTGCCTGGAGTAGGACAGAGACTGGAAACACCATATATTTT. The complete variable domain, with remaining parts taken from reference TRBV30 and TRBJ1-3, reads SQTIHQWPATLVQPVGSPLSLECTVEGTSNPNLYWYRQAAGRGLQLLFYSVGIGQISSEVPQNLSASRPQDRQFILSSKKLLLSDSGFYLCAWSRTETGNTIYFGEGSWLTVV.

A word on this clone: Additional DNA sequences in this sample encode the identical CDR3. The chain joins TRBV4-1 to TRBJ1-1; TRBD1 might be the D (5 bases). The germline gives CDR1 MGHRA, CDR2 YSYEKL. Trimming took 1 base from V and 2 from J, leaving 11 bases between them. The CDR3 extends over 15 amino acids. The CDR3 DNA sequence: TGCGCCAGCAGCCAAGCTAGGGGTGCAAACACTGAAGCTTTCTTT. It is translated as CASSQARGANTEAFF.

The chain employs TRBV19 and TRBJ2-7; D is undetermined. Germline CDR1 and CDR2: LNHDA and SQIVND (reference sequence). Between the trimmed V and J ends, which lost 5 bases and 7 bases, there was a span of 15 bases. This CDR3 contains 13 residues. Here the CDR3 DNA reads TGTGCCAGTAGTGCAGGATTGGTCGGTGAGCAGTACTTC. Encoded protein: CASSAGLVGEQYF.

This chain connects TRBV27 to TRBJ2-1; 12 positions match TRBD2. Germline trimming cut 6 bases from V and 4 bases from J; bases unmatched to any gene: 10. Germline V gene sequence: CDR1 MNHEY, CDR2 SMNVEV (reference sequence). The CDR3 totals 17 residues. DNA for the CDR3: TGTGCCAGCAGCCGAGAGTCGACTAGCGGGAGTTACAATGAGCAGTTCTTC. It codes for CASSRESTSGSYNEQFF.

To note about this clone: Other DNA sequences in this specimen translate into the identical CDR3. V and J are TRBV27 and TRBJ1-1; 9 nucleotides line up with TRBD1. Looked up from germline, CDR1 is MNHEY and CDR2 is SMNVEV (reference sequence). Trimming took 5 bases from V and 5 from J; bases not matched to a gene: 6. The CDR3 extends over 14 amino acids. The CDR3: CASSNRQGGTEAFF. CDR3 sequence (DNA): TGTGCCAGCAGTAACCGACAGGGGGGTACTGAAGCTTTCTTT.

This sequence joins TRBV4-1 and TRBJ2-7, with 7 bases fitting TRBD2. This CDR3 has 16 residues. CDR1 and CDR2 from the germline V gene are MGHRA and YSYEKL. Trimming removed 3 bases from V and 0 bases from J; junction bases left unmatched: 8. The CDR3 DNA sequence: TGCGCCAGCAGCCACCCGTCTTCGGGGGGCTCCTACGAGCAGTACTTC. It codes for CASSHPSSGGSYEQYF.

CDR3: CASSPNDLYNEQFF. The CDR3 DNA reads as TGTGCCAGCAGCCCGAACGACCTCTACAATGAGCAGTTCTTC. The rearrangement uses TRBV7-9 and TRBJ2-1; D unclear. This CDR3 is 14 amino acids long. V lost 5 bases, J lost 3 bases, and 11 bases lay in between. From germline, CDR1 is SEHNR and CDR2 FQNEAQ (reference sequence).

V usage is TRBV7-8 and J usage is TRBJ2-7; weak D call: TRBD1 (7 bases). The CDR3 contains 18 residues. The germline gives CDR1 SGHVS, CDR2 FQNEAQ. V gave up 5 bases and J gave up 0 bases, with 23 bases separating them. CDR3 amino acids: CASSPDGTPRGSSYEQYF. The CDR3 DNA reads TGTGCCAGCAGCCCCGATGGGACTCCCAGGGGGAGCTCCTACGAGCAGTACTTC.

V is TRBV4-3 and J is TRBJ2-3; no reliable D call. CDR3 length: 15 amino acids. V dropped 0 bases and J dropped 2 bases, with 9 bases sitting between them. In germline, CDR1 is LGHNA, CDR2 YSLEER. CDR3 sequence (DNA): TGCGCCAGCAGCCAAGAGGTGGGCTTCACAGATACGCAGTATTTT. Translated, it gives CASSQEVGFTDTQYF.

The rearrangement links TRBV29-1 to TRBJ2-7; a weak D match, TRBD1 (5 bases). The CDR3 is made up of 18 amino acids. Trimming stripped 0 bases from V and 1 base from J, with 22 bases between. CDR1 is SQVTM and CDR2 is ANQGSEA in the germline V gene. CDR3 protein: CSVEDRFLQAGRSYEQYF. In nucleotides, the CDR3 is TGCAGCGTTGAAGATCGTTTTTTACAGGCCGGCAGATCCTACGAGCAGTACTTC.

About this clone itself: Other nucleotide sequences in the sample specify the same CDR3. The V call is TRBV7-3, the J call TRBJ1-2; the D gene is possibly TRBD1 (6 bases). This CDR3 is 13 amino acids long. Trimming stripped 3 bases from V and 1 base from J, with 6 bases between. CDR1 and CDR2 from the germline V gene are SGHTA and FQGTGA. The CDR3 sequence: CASSLDSNYGYTF. As DNA, the CDR3 is TGTGCCAGCAGCTTGGACAGTAACTATGGCTACACCTTC.

The CDR3 DNA reads TGTGCCAGCAGCTCCCCTTTTGGCGAGAGCTCCTACAATGAGCAGTTCTTC. As protein: CASSSPFGESSYNEQFF. The genes are TRBV7-9 and TRBJ2-1, with D unclear. Germline lookup yields CDR1 SEHNR and CDR2 FQNEAQ (reference sequence). Trimming pared 4 bases from V and 0 bases from J, leaving 16 bases between. The CDR3 sequence is 17 residues long.

The V and J genes are TRBV4-1 and TRBJ1-5; D is possibly TRBD1 (5 bases). V shed 5 bases and J shed 0 bases, with 14 bases lying between them. There are 16 residues in the CDR3. The germline gives CDR1 MGHRA, CDR2 YSYEKL. CDR3 residues: CASSRTGEYSNQPQHF. In nucleotides, the CDR3 is TGCGCCAGCAGCAGGACGGGGGAATATAGCAATCAGCCCCAGCATTTT.

On this clone itself: Within the sample, other DNA sequences also encode this same CDR3. The chain couples TRBV9 to TRBJ2-1; D unclear. This CDR3 has 12 residues. From germline, CDR1 is SGDLS and CDR2 YYNGEE. V gave up 0 bases and J gave up 7 bases, with 5 bases separating them. The CDR3 DNA is TGTGCCAGCAGCGTAGACCTGAATGAGCAGTTCTTC. Translating gives CASSVDLNEQFF.

The rearrangement links TRBV2 to TRBJ2-3, with 9 bases identical to TRBD1. Germline assignment: CDR1 SNHLY and CDR2 FYNNEI. The length of the CDR3 is 14 residues. The V gene end was trimmed by 6 bases and the J gene end by 5 bases; junction bases not matched to a gene: 6. CDR3 nucleotide sequence: TGTGCCAGCAGGGCACAGGGGGCCGAAGATACGCAGTATTTT. Its translation is CASRAQGAEDTQYF.